Reported below is one TCR beta chain. What it recognizes is unknown. This sample was taken from a study of STAT5B mutations in CD4+ large granular lymphocyte leukemia. Germline V gives CDR1 MNHNS, CDR2 SASEGT. V shed 7 bases and J shed 1 base, with 4 bases lying between them. The CDR3 runs 11 residues. Study outcomes and limitations: CD4-sorted patient repertoires seemed more clonal than healthy CD4+ repertoires. Top patient clones used TRBV06 genes more often: 8/27 versus 2/35 in controls. No patients shared main leukemic clonotypes, though about 26% appeared at low frequency elsewhere. Without HLA matching, higher CD4+ than CD8+ T-LGLL clonality could reflect small sample size.

Clones were read by immunoSEQ multiplex PCR, and TCRdb kept only the in-frame ones, dropping some. The sample yields 15,000 to 20,000 clones, around 84% seen once. This TCR came from a human donor in good health. The material sequenced was CD4+ T cells from blood buffy coats. This chain uses TRBV6-1 with TRBJ1-1; no definite D call. CDR3: CASKRNTEAFF. Written as DNA, the CDR3 is TGTGCCAGCAAACGGAACACTGAAGCTTTCTTT.